These 2 T cell receptor beta chains originate from one sample sequenced in a study of CD8+ T cells in alopecia areata. cDNA serving as the sequencing template came from extracted, reverse transcribed RNA. Clones were sequenced by immunoSEQ multiplex PCR, and TCRdb holds only the in-frame ones, with some missing. Here the sample spans about 140,000 clones, approximately 90% being singletons. The treatment is: oral pan-JAK inhibitor, 5-10 mg twice daily. Sample: CD8+ T cells sorted from blood, taken at week 4, from a patient treated with tofacitinib. The receptor source for this set is a human donor with alopecia areata.

This clone was seen once. This chain uses TRBV30 with TRBJ1-4; D may be TRBD1 (5 bases). Germline assignment: CDR1 GTSNPN and CDR2 SVGIG (reference sequence). The CDR3 covers 16 residues. V was pared by 1 base and J by 8 bases, with 20 bases between. Here the CDR3 DNA reads TGTGCCTGGAGTGAAACCATTGGACATCGATGGGAAAAACTGTTTTTT. Its protein is CAWSETIGHRWEKLFF.

The genes are TRBV30 and TRBJ2-3; D is perhaps TRBD2 (5 bases). Germline V gene data show CDR1 as GTSNPN and CDR2 as SVGIG (reference sequence). The CDR3 covers 15 residues. Trimming stripped 0 bases from V and 4 bases from J, with 14 bases between. Written as DNA, the CDR3 is TGTGCCTGGAGTGTACTAGGAGAGTTCGCAGATACGCAGTATTTT. Its protein product is CAWSVLGEFADTQYF.